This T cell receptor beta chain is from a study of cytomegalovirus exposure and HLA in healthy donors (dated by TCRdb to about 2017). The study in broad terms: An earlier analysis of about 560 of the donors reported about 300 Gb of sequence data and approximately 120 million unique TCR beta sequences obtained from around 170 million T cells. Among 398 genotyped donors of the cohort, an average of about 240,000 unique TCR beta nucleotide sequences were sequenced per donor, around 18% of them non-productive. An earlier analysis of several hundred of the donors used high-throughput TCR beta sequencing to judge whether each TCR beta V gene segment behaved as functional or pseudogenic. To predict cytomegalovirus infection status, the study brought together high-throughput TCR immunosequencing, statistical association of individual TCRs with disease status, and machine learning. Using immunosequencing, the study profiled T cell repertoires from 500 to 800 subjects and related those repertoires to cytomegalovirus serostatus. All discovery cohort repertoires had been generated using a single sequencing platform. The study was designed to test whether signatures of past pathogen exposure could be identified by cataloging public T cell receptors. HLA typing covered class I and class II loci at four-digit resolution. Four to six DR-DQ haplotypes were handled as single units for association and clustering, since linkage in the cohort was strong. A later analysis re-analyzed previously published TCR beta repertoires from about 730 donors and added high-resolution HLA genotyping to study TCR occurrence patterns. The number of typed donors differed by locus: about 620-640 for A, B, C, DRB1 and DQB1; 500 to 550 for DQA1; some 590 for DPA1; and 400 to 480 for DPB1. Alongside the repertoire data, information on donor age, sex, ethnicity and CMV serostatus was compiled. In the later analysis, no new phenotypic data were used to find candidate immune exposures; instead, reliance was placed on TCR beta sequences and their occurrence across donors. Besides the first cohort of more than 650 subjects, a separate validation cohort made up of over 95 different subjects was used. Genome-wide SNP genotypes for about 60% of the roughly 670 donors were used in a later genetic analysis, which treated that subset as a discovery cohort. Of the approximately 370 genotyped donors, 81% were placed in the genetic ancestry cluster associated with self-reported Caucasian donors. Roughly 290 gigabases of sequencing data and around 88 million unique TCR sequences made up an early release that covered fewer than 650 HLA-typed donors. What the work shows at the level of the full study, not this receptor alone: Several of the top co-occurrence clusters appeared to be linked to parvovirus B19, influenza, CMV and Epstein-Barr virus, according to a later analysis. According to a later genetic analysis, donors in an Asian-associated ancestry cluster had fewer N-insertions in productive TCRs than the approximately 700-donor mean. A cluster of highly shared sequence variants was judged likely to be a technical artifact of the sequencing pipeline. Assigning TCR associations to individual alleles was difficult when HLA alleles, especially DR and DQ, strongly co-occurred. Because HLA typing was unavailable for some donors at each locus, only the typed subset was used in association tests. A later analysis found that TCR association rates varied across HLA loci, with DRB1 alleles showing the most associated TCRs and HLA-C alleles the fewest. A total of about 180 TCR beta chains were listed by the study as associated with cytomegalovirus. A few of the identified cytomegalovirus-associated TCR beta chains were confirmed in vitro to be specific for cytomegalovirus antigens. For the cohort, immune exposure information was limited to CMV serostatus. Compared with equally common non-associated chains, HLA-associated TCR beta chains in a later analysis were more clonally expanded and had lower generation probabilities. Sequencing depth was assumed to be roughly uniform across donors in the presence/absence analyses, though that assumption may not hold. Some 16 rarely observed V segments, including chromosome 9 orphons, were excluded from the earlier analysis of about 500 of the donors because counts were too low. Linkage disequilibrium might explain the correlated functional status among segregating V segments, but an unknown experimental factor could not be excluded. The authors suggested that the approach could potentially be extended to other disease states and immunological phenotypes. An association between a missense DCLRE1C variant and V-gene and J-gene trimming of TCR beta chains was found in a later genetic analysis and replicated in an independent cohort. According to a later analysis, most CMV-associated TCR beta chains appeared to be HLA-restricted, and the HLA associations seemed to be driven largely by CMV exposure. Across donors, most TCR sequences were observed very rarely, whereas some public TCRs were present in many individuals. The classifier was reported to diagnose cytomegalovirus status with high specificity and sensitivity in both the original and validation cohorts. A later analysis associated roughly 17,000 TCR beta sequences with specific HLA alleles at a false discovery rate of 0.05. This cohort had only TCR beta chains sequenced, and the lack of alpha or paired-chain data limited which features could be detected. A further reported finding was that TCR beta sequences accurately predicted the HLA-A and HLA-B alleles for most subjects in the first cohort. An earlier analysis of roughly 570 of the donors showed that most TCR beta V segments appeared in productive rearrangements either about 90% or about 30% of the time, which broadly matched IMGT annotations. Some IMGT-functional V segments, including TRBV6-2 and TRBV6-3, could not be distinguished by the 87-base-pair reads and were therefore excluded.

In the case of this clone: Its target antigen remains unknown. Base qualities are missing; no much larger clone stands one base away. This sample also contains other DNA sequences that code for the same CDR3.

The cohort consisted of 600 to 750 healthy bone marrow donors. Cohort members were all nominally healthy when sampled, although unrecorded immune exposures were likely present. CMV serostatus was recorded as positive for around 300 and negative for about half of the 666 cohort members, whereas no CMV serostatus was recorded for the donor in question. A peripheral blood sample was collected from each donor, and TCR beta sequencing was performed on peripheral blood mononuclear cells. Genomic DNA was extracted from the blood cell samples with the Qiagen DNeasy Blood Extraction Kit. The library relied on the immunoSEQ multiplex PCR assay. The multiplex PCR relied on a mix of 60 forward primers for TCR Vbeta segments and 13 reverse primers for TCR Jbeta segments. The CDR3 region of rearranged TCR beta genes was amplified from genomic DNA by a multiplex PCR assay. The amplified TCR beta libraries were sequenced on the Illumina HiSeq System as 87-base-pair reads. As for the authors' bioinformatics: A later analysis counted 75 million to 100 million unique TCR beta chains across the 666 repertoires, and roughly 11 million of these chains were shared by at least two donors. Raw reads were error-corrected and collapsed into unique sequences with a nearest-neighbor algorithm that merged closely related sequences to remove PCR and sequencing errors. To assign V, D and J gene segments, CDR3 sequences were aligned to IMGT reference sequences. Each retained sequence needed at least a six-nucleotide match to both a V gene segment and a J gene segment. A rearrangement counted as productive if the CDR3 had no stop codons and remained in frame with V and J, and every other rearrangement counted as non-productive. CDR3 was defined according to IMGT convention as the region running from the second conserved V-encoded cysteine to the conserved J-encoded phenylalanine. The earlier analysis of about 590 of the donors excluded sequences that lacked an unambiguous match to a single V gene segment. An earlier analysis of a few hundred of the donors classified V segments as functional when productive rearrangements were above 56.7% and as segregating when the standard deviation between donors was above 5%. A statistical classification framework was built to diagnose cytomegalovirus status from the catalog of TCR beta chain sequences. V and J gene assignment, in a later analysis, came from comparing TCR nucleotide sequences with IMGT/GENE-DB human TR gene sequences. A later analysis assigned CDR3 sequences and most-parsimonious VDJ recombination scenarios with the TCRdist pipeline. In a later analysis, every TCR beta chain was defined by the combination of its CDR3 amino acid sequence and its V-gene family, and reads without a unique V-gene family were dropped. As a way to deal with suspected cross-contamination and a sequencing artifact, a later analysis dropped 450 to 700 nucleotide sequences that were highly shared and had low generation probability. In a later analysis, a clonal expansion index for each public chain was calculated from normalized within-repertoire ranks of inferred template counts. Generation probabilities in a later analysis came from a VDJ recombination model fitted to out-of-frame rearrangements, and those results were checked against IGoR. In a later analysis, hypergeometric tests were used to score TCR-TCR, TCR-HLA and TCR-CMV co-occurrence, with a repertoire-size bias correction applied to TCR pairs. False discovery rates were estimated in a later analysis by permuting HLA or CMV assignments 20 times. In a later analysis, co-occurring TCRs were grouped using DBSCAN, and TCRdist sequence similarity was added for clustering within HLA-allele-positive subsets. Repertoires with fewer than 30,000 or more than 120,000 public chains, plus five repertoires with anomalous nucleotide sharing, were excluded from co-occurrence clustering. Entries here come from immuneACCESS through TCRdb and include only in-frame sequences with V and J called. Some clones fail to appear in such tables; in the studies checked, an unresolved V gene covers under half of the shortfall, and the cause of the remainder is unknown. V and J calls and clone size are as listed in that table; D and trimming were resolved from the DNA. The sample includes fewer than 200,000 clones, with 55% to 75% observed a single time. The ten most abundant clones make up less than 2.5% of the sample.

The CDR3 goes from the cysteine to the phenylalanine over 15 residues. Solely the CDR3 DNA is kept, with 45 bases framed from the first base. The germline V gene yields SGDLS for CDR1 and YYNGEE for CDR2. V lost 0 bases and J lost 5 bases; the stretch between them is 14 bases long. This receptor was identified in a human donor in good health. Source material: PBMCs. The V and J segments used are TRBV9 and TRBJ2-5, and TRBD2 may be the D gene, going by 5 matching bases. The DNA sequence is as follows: TGTGCCAGCAGCGTAGAGGCCAGCGGCCAGGAGACCCAGTACTTC. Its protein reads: CASSVEASGQETQYF.